This T cell receptor (beta chain) was sequenced during a study of Graves' ophthalmopathy and Graves' hyperthyroidism. Study findings and constraints: With approximately 90% sensitivity and around 81% specificity, a 13-signature model separated ophthalmopathy from stable hyperthyroidism. In blood, most expanded thyroid clonotypes above 0.001 frequency were also detected. Ophthalmopathy progression predictions by the model showed about 75% specificity and about 68% sensitivity.

It was on clinical symptoms, serum thyroxine, TRAb, thyroid ultrasound and orbital computed tomography that diagnosis relied. The study amplified TCR beta CDR3 regions using RNA transcripts. The library came from an HTBI-primed first-round RT-PCR and a second-round multiplex PCR. Each CDR3 protein is one row after TCRdb ran MiXCR on the multiplex PCR reads. The sample lists around 600,000 distinct CDR3 sequences, over 40% occurring once. As concerns this clonotype: The antigen is not known.

Germline V CDR1 and CDR2: DFQATT, SNEGSKA (reference sequence). The CDR3 consists of 13 residues. The sequence derives from an adult man with Graves' ophthalmopathy. Source material: peripheral blood. The J gene is TRBJ2-5, the V gene TRBV20-1; D may match TRBD1 or TRBD2 (5 bases each). CDR3 DNA: TGCAGCCCCTTAACCGGGACGGAAGAGACCCAGTACTTC. Its protein is CSPLTGTEETQYF.